This T cell receptor beta chain was sequenced for a study of OX40 agonist ivuxolimab in advanced cancers. In the study overall: The dose of intravenous ivuxolimab that patients received every 2 weeks ranged from 0.01 to 10 mg/kg. The study reported partial responses in three patients: one hepatocellular carcinoma, two cutaneous melanoma.

Produced via immunoSEQ multiplex PCR; TCRdb's table is partial and in-frame only. This table has tens of thousands of clones, around 89% appearing once. Germline assignment: CDR1 SEHNR and CDR2 FQNEAQ (reference sequence). Trimming cost V 5 bases and J 12 bases, with 2 bases left between them. The CDR3 runs to 8 residues. Findings of the study overall: Some patients without response likewise showed low normalized clonal expansion.

This clone was counted only a few times. The antigen remains unidentified. Autoimmune disease history or systemic immunosuppression disqualified patients. The V gene is TRBV7-9, the J gene TRBJ2-1; D ambiguous. The material sequenced was CD4+ or CD8+ T cells sorted from blood, taken in a trial of the OX40 agonist ivuxolimab. This TCR came from an adult with an advanced solid tumor such as melanoma, head and neck, liver or kidney cancer. The CDR3, as DNA: TGTGCCAGCAGCCCGCAGTTCTTC. Protein sequence: CASSPQFF.